This T cell receptor beta chain was captured by sequencing in a study of blood T cell repertoires in COVID-19. Looking at the study overall: The origin of the acute and convalescent COVID-19 samples was the United States, Italy and Spain. In each case, the material was cDNA or gDNA derived from T cells, B-cell-depleted T cells, or PBMCs.

CDR3 size: 12 residues. Germline-derived CDR1 and CDR2 are MGHDK and SYGVNS. Concerning this clone itself: A junction end diverges from the germline sequence, so it may reflect a read error.

Authors' analysis steps: Reference gene primer amplification gave estimated nucleated cell counts. The repertoire was sequenced with immunoSEQ multiplex PCR; TCRdb's copy has only in-frame clones and lacks some. That table gives V, J and clone size, and the DNA gave D and trimming. The table has under 200,000 clones, 86% seen once. This receptor was obtained from a man between 45 and 60 years old with active or convalescent COVID-19. The specimen was peripheral blood. The chain uses TRBV25-1 and TRBJ2-6; 9 nucleotides align to TRBD1. CDR3 bases: TGTGCCAGCGGCCCGGGACAGGGTAAACTTTTTTTC. This sequence encodes CASGPGQGKLFF.